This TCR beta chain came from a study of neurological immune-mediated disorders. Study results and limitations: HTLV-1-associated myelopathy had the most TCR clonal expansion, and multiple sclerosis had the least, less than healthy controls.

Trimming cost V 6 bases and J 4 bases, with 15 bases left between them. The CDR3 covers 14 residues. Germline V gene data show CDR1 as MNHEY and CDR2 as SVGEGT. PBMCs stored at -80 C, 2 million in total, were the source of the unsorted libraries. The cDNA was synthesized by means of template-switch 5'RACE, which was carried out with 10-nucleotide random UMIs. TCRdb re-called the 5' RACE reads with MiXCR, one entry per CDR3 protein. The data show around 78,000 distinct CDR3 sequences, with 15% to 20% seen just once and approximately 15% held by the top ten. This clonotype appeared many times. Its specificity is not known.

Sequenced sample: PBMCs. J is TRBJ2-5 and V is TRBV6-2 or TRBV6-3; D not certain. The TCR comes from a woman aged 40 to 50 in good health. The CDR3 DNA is TGTGCCAGCAGACGAAAGGACGTCAGAGAGACCCAGTACTTC. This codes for CASRRKDVRETQYF.